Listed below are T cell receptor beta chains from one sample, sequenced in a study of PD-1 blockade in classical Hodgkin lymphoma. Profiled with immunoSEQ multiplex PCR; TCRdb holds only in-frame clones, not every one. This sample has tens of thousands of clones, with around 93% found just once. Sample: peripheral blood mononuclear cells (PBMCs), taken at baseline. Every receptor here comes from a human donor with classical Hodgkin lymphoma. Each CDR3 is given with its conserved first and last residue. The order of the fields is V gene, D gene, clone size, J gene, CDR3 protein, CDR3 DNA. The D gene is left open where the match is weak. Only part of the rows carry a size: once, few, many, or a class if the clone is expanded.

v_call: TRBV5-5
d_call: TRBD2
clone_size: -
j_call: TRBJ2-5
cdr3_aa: CASSLVPTSGDSYQETQYF
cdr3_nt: TGTGCCAGCAGCTTGGTACCGACTAGCGGGGACTCGTACCAAGAGACCCAGTACTTC

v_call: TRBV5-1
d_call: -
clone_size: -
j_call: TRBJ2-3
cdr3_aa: CASSSSGTDTQYF
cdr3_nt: TGCGCCAGCAGCTCTAGCGGCACAGATACGCAGTATTTT

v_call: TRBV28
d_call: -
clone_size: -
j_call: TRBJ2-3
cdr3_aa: CASSQGADTQYF
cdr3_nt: TGTGCCAGCAGTCAGGGAGCAGATACGCAGTATTTT

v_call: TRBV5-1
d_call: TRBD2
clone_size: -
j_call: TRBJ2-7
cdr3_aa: CASSSRTSGLDEQYF
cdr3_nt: TGCGCCAGCAGCTCGAGGACTAGCGGGTTGGACGAGCAGTACTTC

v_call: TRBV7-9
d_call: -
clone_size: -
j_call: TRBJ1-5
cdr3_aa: CASSLRRGGAEEPQHF
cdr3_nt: TGTGCCAGCAGCTTACGGCGGGGGGGGGCTGAGGAGCCCCAGCATTTT

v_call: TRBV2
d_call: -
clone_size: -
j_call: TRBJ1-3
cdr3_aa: CASSPGGLGPGNTIYF
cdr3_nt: TGTGCCAGCAGTCCGGGGGGACTCGGCCCCGGAAACACCATATATTTT

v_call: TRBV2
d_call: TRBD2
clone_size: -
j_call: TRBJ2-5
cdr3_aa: CASSGLAGGQETQYF
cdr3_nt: TGTGCCAGCAGTGGACTAGCGGGGGGCCAAGAGACCCAGTACTTC

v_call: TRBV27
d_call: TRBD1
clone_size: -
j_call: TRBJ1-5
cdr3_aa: CASSDRASQPQHF
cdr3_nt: TGTGCCAGCAGCGACAGGGCTAGTCAGCCCCAGCATTTT

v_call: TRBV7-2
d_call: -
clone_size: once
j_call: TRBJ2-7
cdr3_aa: CASSLGSGQGLSYEQYF
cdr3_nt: TGTGCCAGCAGCTTAGGGAGCGGGCAGGGGCTTTCCTACGAGCAGTACTTC

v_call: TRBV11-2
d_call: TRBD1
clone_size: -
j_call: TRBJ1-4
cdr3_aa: CASSFWTGGGEKLFF
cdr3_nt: TGTGCCAGCAGCTTTTGGACAGGGGGAGGGGAAAAACTGTTTTTT

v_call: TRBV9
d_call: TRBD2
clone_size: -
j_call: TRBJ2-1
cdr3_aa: CASSSTLRGDLYNEQFF
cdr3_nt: TGTGCCAGCAGCTCTACGCTACGGGGGGACCTTTACAATGAGCAGTTCTTC

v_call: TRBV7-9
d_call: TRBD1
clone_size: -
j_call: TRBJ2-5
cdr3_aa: CASSSGQGRETQYF
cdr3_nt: TGTGCCAGCAGCTCTGGACAGGGCCGGGAGACCCAGTACTTC

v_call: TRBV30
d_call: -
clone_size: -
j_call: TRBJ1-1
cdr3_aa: CAWTQGAAFF
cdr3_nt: TGTGCCTGGACACAGGGCGCGGCTTTCTTT

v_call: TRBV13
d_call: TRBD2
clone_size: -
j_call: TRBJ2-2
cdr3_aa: CASSRDYFTNTGELFF
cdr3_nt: TGTGCCAGCAGCCGGGACTACTTTACCAACACCGGGGAGCTGTTTTTT